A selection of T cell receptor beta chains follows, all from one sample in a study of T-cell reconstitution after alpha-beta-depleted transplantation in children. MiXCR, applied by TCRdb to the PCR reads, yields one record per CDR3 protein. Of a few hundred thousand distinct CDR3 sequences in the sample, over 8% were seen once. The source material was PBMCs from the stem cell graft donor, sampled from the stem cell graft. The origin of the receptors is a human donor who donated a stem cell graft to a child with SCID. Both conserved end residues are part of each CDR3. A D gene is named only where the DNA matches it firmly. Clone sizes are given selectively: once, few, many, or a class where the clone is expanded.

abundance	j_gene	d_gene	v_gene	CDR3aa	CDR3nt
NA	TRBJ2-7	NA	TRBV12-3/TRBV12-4	CASGTLGGYEQYF	TGTGCCAGCGGTACCTTGGGGGGCTACGAGCAGTACTTC
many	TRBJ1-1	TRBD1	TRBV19	CASRLSGGTEAFF	TGTGCCAGTAGACTGTCAGGGGGGACTGAAGCTTTCTTT
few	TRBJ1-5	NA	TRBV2	CASSEAPTGRQPQHF	TGTGCCAGCAGTGAAGCGCCTACAGGAAGACAGCCCCAGCATTTT
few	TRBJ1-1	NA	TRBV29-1	CSVSTDWNTEAFF	TGCAGCGTTTCGACAGACTGGAACACTGAAGCTTTCTTT
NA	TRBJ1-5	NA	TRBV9	CASSVEGLRLLSNQPQHF	TGTGCCAGCAGCGTAGAGGGACTGCGGCTTTTAAGCAATCAGCCCCAGCATTTT
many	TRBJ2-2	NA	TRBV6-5	CASSYGQQNTGELFF	TGTGCCAGCAGTTACGGGCAGCAGAACACCGGGGAGCTGTTTTTT
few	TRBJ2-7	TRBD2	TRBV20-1	CSARSSGLAGANYEQYF	TGCAGTGCTAGATCTTCGGGTCTAGCGGGGGCGAACTACGAGCAGTACTTC
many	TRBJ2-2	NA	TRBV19	CASSIPPGRAGELFF	TGTGCCAGTAGCATACCCCCGGGACGGGCCGGGGAGCTGTTTTTT
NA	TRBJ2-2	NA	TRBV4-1	CASSQAGASGELFF	TGCGCCAGCAGCCAAGCGGGAGCGTCGGGGGAGCTGTTTTTT
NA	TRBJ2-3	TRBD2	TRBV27	CASSLGGWGDTQYF	TGTGCCAGCAGTTTGGGAGGGTGGGGAGATACGCAGTATTTT
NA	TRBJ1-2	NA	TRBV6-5	CASSFQGGSYGYTF	TGTGCCAGCAGTTTCCAGGGAGGGTCCTATGGCTACACCTTC
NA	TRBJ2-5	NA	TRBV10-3	CAIRGGSRETQYF	TGTGCCATCAGAGGGGGTAGTAGGGAGACCCAGTACTTC
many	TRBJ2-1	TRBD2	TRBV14	CASSHRTSGKPNEQFF	TGTGCCAGCAGCCACAGGACTAGCGGGAAACCCAATGAGCAGTTCTTC
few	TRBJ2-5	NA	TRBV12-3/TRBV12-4	CASSDMARETQYF	TGTGCCAGCAGTGACATGGCTCGAGAGACCCAGTACTTC
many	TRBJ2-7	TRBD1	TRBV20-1	CSAYPRTGGVYEQYF	TGCAGTGCCTACCCTAGGACAGGGGGAGTCTACGAGCAGTACTTC
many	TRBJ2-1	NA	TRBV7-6	CASSLKGTMNNEQFF	TGTGCCAGCAGCTTAAAAGGCACTATGAACAATGAGCAGTTCTTC
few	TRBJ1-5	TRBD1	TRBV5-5	CASSRDRQGNQPQHF	TGTGCCAGCAGCAGGGACAGGCAAGGCAATCAGCCCCAGCATTTT
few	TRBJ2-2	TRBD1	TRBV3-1	CASSQDLTGGTNTGELFF	TGTGCCAGCAGCCAAGATCTTACAGGGGGAACGAACACCGGGGAGCTGTTTTTT
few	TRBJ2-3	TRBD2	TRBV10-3	CAVSGGQDTDTQYF	TGTGCCGTTAGCGGGGGCCAGGACACAGATACGCAGTATTTT
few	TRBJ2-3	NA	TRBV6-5	CASSYGGGLSTDTQYF	TGTGCCAGCAGTTACGGAGGGGGGCTTAGCACAGATACGCAGTATTTT
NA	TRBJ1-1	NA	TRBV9	CASSVDQGNTEAFF	TGTGCCAGCAGCGTTGATCAGGGAAACACTGAAGCTTTCTTT
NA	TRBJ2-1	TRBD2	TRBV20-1	CSANSGGAGNEQFF	TGCAGTGCTAATAGCGGGGGGGCTGGGAATGAGCAGTTCTTC
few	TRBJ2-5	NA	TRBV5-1	CASSSSQGQQTQYF	TGCGCCAGCAGCTCATCCCAGGGCCAGCAGACCCAGTACTTC
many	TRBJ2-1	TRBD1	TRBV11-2	CASSLGGQGWGEQFF	TGTGCCAGCAGCTTAGGGGGACAGGGTTGGGGTGAGCAGTTCTTC
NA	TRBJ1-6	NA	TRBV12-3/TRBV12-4	CASSSSASSYNSPLHF	TGTGCCAGCAGTTCATCGGCGAGCTCCTATAATTCACCCCTCCACTTT
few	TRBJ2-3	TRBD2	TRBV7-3	CASSLYGGGAPDTQYF	TGTGCCAGCAGCTTATACGGCGGGGGGGCCCCGGATACGCAGTATTTT
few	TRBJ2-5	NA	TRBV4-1	CASSQDRLQETQYF	TGCGCCAGCAGCCAAGATAGGCTACAAGAGACCCAGTACTTC
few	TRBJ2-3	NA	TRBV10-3	CATRLDPDTQYF	TGTGCCACCCGACTAGACCCAGATACGCAGTATTTT
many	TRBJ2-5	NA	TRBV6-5	CASSYPPSQETQYF	TGTGCCAGCAGTTACCCCCCCAGCCAAGAGACCCAGTACTTC
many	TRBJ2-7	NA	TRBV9	CASSVGLQSYEQYF	TGTGCCAGCAGCGTAGGCTTACAGTCCTACGAGCAGTACTTC
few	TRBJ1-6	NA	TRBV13	CASSPGLDNSPLHF	TGTGCCAGCAGCCCGGGACTGGATAATTCACCCCTCCACTTT
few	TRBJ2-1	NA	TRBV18	CASSPPANSLNEQFF	TGTGCCAGCTCACCACCGGCTAACAGCCTCAATGAGCAGTTCTTC
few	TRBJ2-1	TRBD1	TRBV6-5	CASSYSTGNAYNEQFF	TGTGCCAGCAGTTACTCGACAGGGAACGCCTACAATGAGCAGTTCTTC
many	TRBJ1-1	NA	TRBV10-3	CAIRSGGDTEAFF	TGTGCCATCAGGTCGGGGGGAGACACTGAAGCTTTCTTT
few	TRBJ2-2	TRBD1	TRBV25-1	CASSGRKGTGIGGELFF	TGTGCCAGCAGTGGACGCAAAGGGACAGGGATAGGCGGGGAGCTGTTTTTT
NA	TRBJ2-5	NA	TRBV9	CASSVDEEKETQYF	TGTGCCAGCAGCGTAGATGAGGAGAAGGAGACCCAGTACTTC
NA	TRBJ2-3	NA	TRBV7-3	CASSSHSTDTQYF	TGTGCCAGCAGCTCACACAGCACAGATACGCAGTATTTT
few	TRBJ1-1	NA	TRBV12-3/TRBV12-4	CASSHRDPNTEAFF	TGTGCCAGCAGCCACAGGGATCCGAACACTGAAGCTTTCTTT
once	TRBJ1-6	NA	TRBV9	CARTPQAASSYNSPLHF	TGTGCCAGAACCCCGCAGGCGGCCAGCTCCTATAATTCACCCCTCCACTTT
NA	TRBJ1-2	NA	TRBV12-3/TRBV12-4	CASSGGEYGYTF	TGTGCCAGCTCGGGAGGGGAGTATGGCTACACCTTC
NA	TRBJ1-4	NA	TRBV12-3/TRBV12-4	CASSRTEKREKLFF	TGTGCCAGCAGTCGGACAGAGAAAAGGGAAAAACTGTTTTTT
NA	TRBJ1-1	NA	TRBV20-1	CSARLSGKNTEAFF	TGCAGTGCTAGGCTGTCAGGGAAGAACACTGAAGCTTTCTTT
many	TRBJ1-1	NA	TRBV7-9	CASSVHMNTEAFF	TGTGCCAGCTCGGTCCATATGAACACTGAAGCTTTCTTT
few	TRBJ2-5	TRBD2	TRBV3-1	CASSQGRTSGGDPTETQYF	TGTGCCAGCAGCCAAGGGCGGACTAGCGGGGGGGACCCAACAGAGACCCAGTACTTC
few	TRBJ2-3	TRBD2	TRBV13	CASSRLAGGSSDTQYF	TGTGCCAGCAGCCGACTAGCGGGGGGAAGTTCCGATACGCAGTATTTT
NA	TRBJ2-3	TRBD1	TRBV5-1	CASSPTGASTDTQYF	TGCGCCAGCAGCCCCACAGGGGCCTCCACAGATACGCAGTATTTT
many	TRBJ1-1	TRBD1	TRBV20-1	CSAKDRGRGTEAFF	TGCAGTGCAAAAGACAGGGGTAGAGGCACTGAAGCTTTCTTT
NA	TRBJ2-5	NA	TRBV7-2	CASSLAQFGETQYF	TGTGCCAGCAGCTTAGCTCAATTTGGCGAGACCCAGTACTTC
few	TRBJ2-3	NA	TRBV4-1	CASSPYTQYF	TGCGCCAGCAGCCCCTATACGCAGTATTTT
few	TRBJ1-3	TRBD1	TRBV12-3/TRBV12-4	CASTTTGGFSGNTIYF	TGTGCCAGCACCACGACAGGGGGGTTTTCTGGAAACACCATATATTTT
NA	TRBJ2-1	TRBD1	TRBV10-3	CAISETRTGLYNEQFF	TGTGCCATCAGTGAGACCAGGACAGGGCTCTACAATGAGCAGTTCTTC
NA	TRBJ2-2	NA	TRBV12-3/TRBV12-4	CASSKVSGYANTGELFF	TGCGCCAGCAGTAAAGTTTCCGGTTACGCGAACACCGGGGAGCTGTTTTTT
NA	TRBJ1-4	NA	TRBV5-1	CASSTGRRDEKLIF	TGCGCCAGCAGCACGGGACGGCGGGATGAAAAACTGATTTTT
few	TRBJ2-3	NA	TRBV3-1	CASSQEGAPRDTQYF	TGTGCCAGCAGCCAAGAAGGGGCCCCGCGAGATACGCAGTATTTT
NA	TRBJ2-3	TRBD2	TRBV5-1	CASSLAVGGAWDTQYF	TGCGCCAGCAGCTTGGCTGTCGGGGGGGCTTGGGATACGCAGTATTTT
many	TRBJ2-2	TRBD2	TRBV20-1	CSARRTSSNTGELFF	TGCAGTGCTAGAAGGACTAGCTCGAACACCGGGGAGCTGTTTTTT
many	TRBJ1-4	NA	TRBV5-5	CASSRSVNPEGKLFF	TGTGCCAGCAGCAGGTCCGTTAATCCTGAGGGGAAACTGTTTTTT
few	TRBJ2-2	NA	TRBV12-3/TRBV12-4	CASSLLATGELFF	TGTGCCAGCAGTTTATTAGCGACCGGGGAGCTGTTTTTT
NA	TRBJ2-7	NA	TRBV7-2	CASSLGFQVNSYEQYF	TGTGCCAGCAGCTTAGGGTTCCAGGTCAACTCCTACGAGCAGTACTTC
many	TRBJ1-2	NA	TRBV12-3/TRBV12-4	CASSLALGSIYGYTF	TGTGCCAGCAGTCTCGCGCTGGGTAGTATCTATGGCTACACCTTC